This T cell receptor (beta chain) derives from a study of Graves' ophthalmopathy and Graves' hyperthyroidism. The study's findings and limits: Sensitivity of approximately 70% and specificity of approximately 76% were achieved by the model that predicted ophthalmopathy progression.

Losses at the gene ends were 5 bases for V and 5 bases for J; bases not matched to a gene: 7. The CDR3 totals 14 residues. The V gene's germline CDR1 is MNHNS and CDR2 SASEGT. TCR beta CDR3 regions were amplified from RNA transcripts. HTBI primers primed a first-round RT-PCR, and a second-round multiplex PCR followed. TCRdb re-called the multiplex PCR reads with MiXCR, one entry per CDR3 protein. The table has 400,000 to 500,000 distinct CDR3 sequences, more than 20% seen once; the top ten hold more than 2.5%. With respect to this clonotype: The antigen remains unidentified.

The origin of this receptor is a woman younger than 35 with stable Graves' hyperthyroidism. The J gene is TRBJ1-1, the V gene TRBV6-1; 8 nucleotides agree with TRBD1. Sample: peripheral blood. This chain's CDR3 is CASSTDRGRTEAFF. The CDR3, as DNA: TGTGCCAGCAGTACAGACAGGGGAAGAACTGAAGCTTTCTTT.